The entry below gives a single T cell receptor beta chain sequence along with its context. Participants came from fewer than 25 US areas, aged roughly 18 to 95 years. This entry belongs to a study of blood T cell repertoires in COVID-19. Turning to the study itself: Acute and convalescent COVID-19 samples came from the United States, Italy and Spain. Sources were T cells, B-cell-depleted T cells, or PBMCs; the material itself was cDNA or gDNA.

TCRdb's copy holds only in-frame clones and misses some; the assay was immunoSEQ multiplex PCR. The sample comprises around 300,000 clones, 90% of which are singletons, and approximately 1.5% rests with the top ten. CDR1 and CDR2 (germline): SGHTA, FQGNSA. The CDR3 runs 14 residues. V was pared by 2 bases and J by 6 bases, with 11 bases between. This sequence joins TRBV7-2 and TRBJ2-1; tentative D call: TRBD2 (6 bases). This TCR derives from a woman under 30 with acute COVID-19. Material: PBMCs or T cells enriched from blood (not recorded which). CDR3 sequence: CASSLRDFGNEQFF. DNA for the CDR3: TGTGCCAGCAGCTTAAGGGACTTTGGCAATGAGCAGTTCTTC.